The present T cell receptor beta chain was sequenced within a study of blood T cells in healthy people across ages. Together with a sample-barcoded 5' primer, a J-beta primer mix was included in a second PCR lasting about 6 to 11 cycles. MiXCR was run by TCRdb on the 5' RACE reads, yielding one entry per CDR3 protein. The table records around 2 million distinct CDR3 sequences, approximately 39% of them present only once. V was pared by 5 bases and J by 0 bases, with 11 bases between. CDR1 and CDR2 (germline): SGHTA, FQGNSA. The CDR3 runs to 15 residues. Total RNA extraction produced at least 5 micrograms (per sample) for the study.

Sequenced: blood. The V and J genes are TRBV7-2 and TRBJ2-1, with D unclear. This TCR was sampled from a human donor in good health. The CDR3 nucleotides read TGTGCCAGCAGCATCCCCACCAACTCCTACAATGAGCAGTTCTTC. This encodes CASSIPTNSYNEQFF.